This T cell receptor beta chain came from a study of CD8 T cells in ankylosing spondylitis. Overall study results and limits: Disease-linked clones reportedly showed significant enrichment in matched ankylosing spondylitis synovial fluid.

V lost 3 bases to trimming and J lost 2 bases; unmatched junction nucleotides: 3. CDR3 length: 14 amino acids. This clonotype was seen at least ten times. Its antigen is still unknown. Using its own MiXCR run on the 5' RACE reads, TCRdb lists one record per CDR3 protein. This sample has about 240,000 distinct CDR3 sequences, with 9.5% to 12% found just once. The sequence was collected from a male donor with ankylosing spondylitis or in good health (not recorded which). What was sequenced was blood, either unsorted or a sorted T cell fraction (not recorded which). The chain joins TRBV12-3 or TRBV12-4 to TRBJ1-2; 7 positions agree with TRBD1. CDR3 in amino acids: CASSFNRGNYGYTF. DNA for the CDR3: TGTGCCAGCAGTTTCAACAGGGGAAACTATGGCTACACCTTC.